One sample yielded the 27 T cell receptor beta chains listed below, sequenced in a study of PD-L1 blockade in urothelial cancer. This table comes from immunoSEQ multiplex PCR, and its TCRdb copy is limited to in-frame clones, with some not included. The sample yields tens of thousands of clones, 75% to 90% seen once. This specimen was PBMCs, taken around atezolizumab (anti-PD-L1) treatment. The receptors were sampled from a man in his forties or fifties with urothelial cancer.

About this clone: The sample has other DNA sequences that encode this CDR3 too. V and J are TRBV7-2 and TRBJ1-2, with 11 positions matching TRBD1. V lost 0 bases and J lost 11; bases outside the gene matches: 8. This CDR3 has 15 amino acids. Germline assignment: CDR1 SGHTA and CDR2 FQGNSA. This CDR3 reads CASSLAGTGGMGYTF. The CDR3 region has the DNA TGTGCCAGCAGCTTAGCTGGGACAGGGGGGATGGGTTACACCTTC.

In its sample, this clone is medium-sized. V is TRBV14 and J is TRBJ1-1; no clear D. V was cut by 1 base and J by 3 bases, with 6 bases left in between. This CDR3 has 13 amino acids. Germline V lookup: CDR1 SGHDN, CDR2 FVKESK. The CDR3 region is CASSQVRDTEAFF. The CDR3 DNA is TGTGCCAGCAGCCAAGTTCGAGACACTGAAGCTTTCTTT.

This clone was counted between two and nine times. The chain links TRBV6-1 to TRBJ1-1, with D possibly TRBD1 on 6 matching bases. The germline V gene has CDR1 MNHNS and CDR2 SASEGT. The V and J ends lost 5 bases and 0 bases respectively, with 10 bases between them. The CDR3 covers 14 residues. The CDR3 nucleotides read TGTGCCAGCAGTACCGACAGGCTGAACACTGAAGCTTTCTTT. Translating gives CASSTDRLNTEAFF.

The rearrangement links TRBV5-1 to TRBJ2-2; D perhaps matches TRBD2 (6 bases). CDR1 is SGHRS, CDR2 YFSETQ, per germline. There are 16 residues in the CDR3. Between the trimmed V and J ends, which lost 4 bases and 4 bases, there was a span of 17 bases. CDR3 sequence reads: CASSPPTGVLTGELFF. The CDR3 DNA is TGCGCCAGCAGCCCGCCTACGGGGGTCCTCACCGGGGAGCTGTTTTTT.

The rearrangement links TRBV28 to TRBJ2-2, with D uncertain. The germline V gene encodes CDR1 MDHEN and CDR2 SYDVKM. Trimming removed 4 bases at V and 7 bases at J, with 7 bases between. The CDR3 is made up of 12 amino acids. This CDR3 is CASSSAGGELFF. The CDR3 DNA sequence: TGTGCCAGCAGTTCTGCCGGCGGGGAGCTGTTTTTT.

This chain joins TRBV2 and TRBJ2-1; perhaps TRBD1 as D (5 bases). Trimming shortened V by 4 bases and J by 3 bases, and 13 bases separated the two germline ends. Germline assignment: CDR1 SNHLY and CDR2 FYNNEI. This CDR3 has 15 amino acids. In nucleotides, the CDR3 is TGTGCCAGCAGTGTCGACAGCCCTATCTACAATGAGCAGTTCTTC. Encoded protein: CASSVDSPIYNEQFF. Variable domain in full (rest from reference TRBV2 and TRBJ2-1): EPEVTQTPSHQVTQMGQEVILRCVPISNHLYFYWYRQILGQKVEFLVSFYNNEISEKSEIFDDQFSVERPDGSNFTLKIRSTKLEDSAMYFCASSVDSPIYNEQFFGPGTRLTVL.

There are a few counts of this clone. The V gene is TRBV11-1, the J gene TRBJ2-5, with D maybe TRBD1 (6 bases). Trimming pared 5 bases from V and 2 bases from J, leaving 12 bases between. This CDR3 spans 14 amino acids. CDR1 SGHAT and CDR2 FQDESV come from the germline V gene (reference sequence). In DNA form, the CDR3 reads TGTGCCAGCAGCACAGGACAGCATCAAGAGACCCAGTACTTC. This codes for CASSTGQHQETQYF.

The chain is built from TRBV7-3 and TRBJ2-2, with 7 bases fitting TRBD1. From germline, CDR1 is SGHTA and CDR2 FQGTGA. V was clipped by 4 bases and J by 8 bases; unmatched bases: 4. This CDR3 spans 13 amino acids. This chain's CDR3 is CASSSQGEGELFF. Here the CDR3 DNA reads TGTGCCAGCAGCTCTCAGGGGGAGGGGGAGCTGTTTTTT. Variable domain in full (rest from reference TRBV7-3 and TRBJ2-2): GAGVSQTPSNKVTEKGKYVELRCDPISGHTALYWYRQSLGQGPEFLIYFQGTGAADDSGLPNDRFFAVRPEGSVSTLKIQRTERGDSAVYLCASSSQGEGELFFGEGSRLTVL.

The chain recombines TRBV5-4 with TRBJ1-2; 9 nucleotides line up with TRBD1. The V gene end was trimmed by 3 bases and the J gene end by 4 bases; junction bases not matched to a gene: 1. CDR1 is SGHNT, CDR2 YYREEE, per germline (reference sequence). The CDR3 runs 13 residues. The CDR3 DNA follows: TGTGCCAGCAGCTCACAGGGGGCCTATGGCTACACCTTC. It yields the protein CASSSQGAYGYTF. The complete variable domain, with remaining parts taken from reference TRBV5-4 and TRBJ1-2, reads ETGVTQSPTHLIKTRGQQVTLRCSSQSGHNTVSWYQQALGQGPQFIFQYYREEENGRGNFPPRFSGLQFPNYSSELNVNALELDDSALYLCASSSQGAYGYTFGSGTRLTVV.

The chain couples TRBV25-1 to TRBJ2-1, with TRBD1 matching over 7 bases. Germline CDR1 is MGHDK and CDR2 is SYGVNS. V gave up 3 bases and J gave up 7 bases; unmatched junction bases: 12. There are 16 residues in the CDR3. In DNA form, the CDR3 reads TGTGCCAGCAGTGATCAAGGGGGCAGGGGCAGTAATGAGCAGTTCTTC. This sequence encodes CASSDQGGRGSNEQFF.

CDR3 amino acids: CASTQVTRGNSPLHF. The CDR3 DNA reads as TGTGCCAGCACTCAGGTCACACGGGGTAATTCACCCCTCCACTTT. This chain joins TRBV6-5 and TRBJ1-6; D call uncertain. The CDR3 is 15 residues long. V was pared by 7 bases and J by 6 bases, with 16 bases between. Germline V gene data show CDR1 as MNHEY and CDR2 as SVGAGI.

J is TRBJ2-5 and V is TRBV18; TRBD1 agrees at 8 bases. Germline values: CDR1 KGHSH, CDR2 LQKENI. This CDR3 is 15 amino acids long. The ends lost 2 bases at V and 5 bases at J; junction bases unmatched: 7. The CDR3 coding sequence is TGTGCCAGCTCACCATGGGACAGGCCACGGGAGACCCAGTACTTC. Its translation: CASSPWDRPRETQYF.

The V and J genes are TRBV27 and TRBJ1-1, with 9 bases that match TRBD1. This CDR3 comprises 15 residues. CDR1 and CDR2 (germline): MNHEY, SMNVEV (reference sequence). Germline trimming cut 6 bases from V and 7 bases from J; bases unmatched to any gene: 12. CDR3 bases: TGTGCCAGCAGCCCCATACAGGGGGCGGACGGTGAAGCTTTCTTT. Amino acid sequence: CASSPIQGADGEAFF.

The CDR3 protein is CASSQRTGMNTEAFF. CDR3 nucleotides: TGTGCCAGTAGCCAACGGACAGGGATGAACACTGAAGCTTTCTTT. The chain combines TRBV19 with TRBJ1-1, with TRBD1 matching over 8 bases. The CDR3 runs to 15 residues. Germline loops: CDR1 LNHDA, CDR2 SQIVND (reference sequence). The V gene end was trimmed by 6 bases and the J gene end by 0 bases; junction bases not matched to a gene: 6.

This clone was observed a few times. The chain couples TRBV2 to TRBJ2-5; 9 positions agree with TRBD1. The CDR3 contains 14 residues. J was trimmed by 5 bases and V by 7 bases; bases with no gene match: 8. Germline V gene sequence: CDR1 SNHLY, CDR2 FYNNEI. The CDR3 coding sequence is TGTGCCAGCACTACTGGACAGGGGTTGGAGACCCAGTACTTC. This translates into CASTTGQGLETQYF.

The sample holds a few counts of this clone. The chain carries TRBV6-5 and TRBJ1-2; D gene uncertain. Trimming removed 6 bases at V and 4 bases at J, with 12 bases between. Per the germline V gene, CDR1 is MNHEY and CDR2 is SVGAGI. The CDR3 runs to 13 residues. CDR3 loop: CASSNGRLYGYTF. The CDR3 DNA follows: TGTGCCAGCAGCAACGGCAGGCTCTATGGCTACACCTTC.

The table lists this clone with a count of one. The rearrangement uses TRBV7-9 and TRBJ2-1; 8 nucleotides line up with TRBD2. Trimming cost V 5 bases and J 7 bases; bases outside gene matches: 7. The CDR3 length is 14 residues. Per the germline V gene, CDR1 is SEHNR and CDR2 is FQNEAQ (reference sequence). The DNA of the CDR3 is TGTGCCAGCAGCCTGAGCGGGAGAGGAAATGAGCAGTTCTTC. Protein: CASSLSGRGNEQFF.

This clone was observed a single time. The rearrangement links TRBV19 to TRBJ2-2; D is unresolved. The length of the CDR3 is 14 residues. CDR1 and CDR2 (germline): LNHDA, SQIVND (reference sequence). Trimming shortened V by 6 bases and J by 4 bases, and 12 bases separated the two germline ends. The CDR3 here is CASSPPPGTGELFF. The CDR3 DNA follows: TGTGCCAGTAGCCCGCCCCCGGGCACCGGGGAGCTGTTTTTT.

The gene calls are TRBV7-9 and TRBJ2-1; the match to TRBD2 covers 8 bases. V gave up 5 bases and J gave up 8 bases; unmatched junction bases: 14. This CDR3 is 16 amino acids long. The germline CDR1 and CDR2 sequences are SEHNR and FQNEAQ (reference sequence). The CDR3 DNA reads as TGTGCCAGCAGCCCCCCAACCGGGCGGGAGGTCTATGAGCAGTTCTTC. It translates to CASSPPTGREVYEQFF.

This clone was seen only once. The chain employs TRBV27 and TRBJ1-4; perhaps TRBD1 as D (5 bases). This CDR3 has 17 amino acids. Per the germline V gene, CDR1 is MNHEY and CDR2 is SMNVEV (reference sequence). The germline V and J ends were trimmed by 3 bases and 8 bases, with 22 bases remaining between them. In DNA form, the CDR3 reads TGTGCCAGCAGTTTCTTTGGGGCCTCGGGGGTAGGAGAAAAACTGTTTTTT. Translated: CASSFFGASGVGEKLFF.

The chain links TRBV5-4 to TRBJ1-3; 7 bases map to TRBD1. Trimming at V came to 5 bases and at J to 2 bases, leaving 4 bases not matched to a gene. Germline V CDR1 and CDR2: SGHNT, YYREEE (reference sequence). The CDR3 totals 14 residues. CDR3 sequence (DNA): TGTGCCAGCAGTCTTGACAGGGCTGGAAACACCATATATTTT. It translates to CASSLDRAGNTIYF.

The chain couples TRBV5-1 to TRBJ1-1, with D possibly being TRBD1 (5 bases). The CDR3 length is 15 residues. Trimming pared 2 bases from V and 5 bases from J, leaving 16 bases between. From germline, CDR1 is SGHRS and CDR2 YFSETQ. CDR3: CASSFPQGGLTEAFF. CDR3 sequence (DNA): TGCGCCAGCAGCTTTCCTCAGGGTGGTTTAACTGAAGCTTTCTTT.

V usage is TRBV7-9 and J usage is TRBJ1-2; no firm D call. The CDR3 loop spans 13 amino acids. The V gene lost 4 bases and the J gene lost 8 bases, with 14 bases spanning the gap. The germline V gene has CDR1 SEHNR and CDR2 FQNEAQ (reference sequence). The CDR3 nucleotides read TGTGCCAGCAGCTCCCGGTCTACCCCCGGCTACACCTTC. The encoded protein is CASSSRSTPGYTF.

This clone was seen a single time. The gene calls are TRBV13 and TRBJ2-7, with D perhaps TRBD1 (6 bases). The germline gives CDR1 PRHDT, CDR2 FYEKMQ (reference sequence). The CDR3 is 12 residues long. The ends were cut back, 2 bases at V and 9 bases at J, with 11 bases in the middle. The CDR3 DNA sequence: TGTGCCAGCAGCTTATCTCAGGGGCGGCAGTACGTC. Its translation is CASSLSQGRQYV.

The gene calls are TRBV4-2 and TRBJ2-5; 10 bases are shared with TRBD2. Germline lookup yields CDR1 LGHNA and CDR2 YNFKEQ. This CDR3 has 19 amino acids. V shed 1 base and J 2 bases; nucleotides not matched to a gene: 13. The CDR3 region is CASSQGLEGSGGFQETQYF. The CDR3 nucleotides are TGTGCCAGCAGCCAAGGGTTGGAAGGTAGCGGGGGGTTTCAAGAGACCCAGTACTTC.

This clone was seen a few times. The V and J genes are TRBV14 and TRBJ2-1, with 10 bases that match TRBD2. From germline, CDR1 is SGHDN and CDR2 FVKESK. V lost 1 base, J lost 8 bases, and 11 bases stayed unmatched. CDR3 length: 17 amino acids. The chain's CDR3 is CASSQGASGGPLDEQFF. As DNA, the CDR3 is TGTGCCAGCAGCCAAGGGGCTAGCGGGGGCCCATTGGATGAGCAGTTCTTC.

The chain links TRBV5-1 to TRBJ1-1; perhaps TRBD1 as D (6 bases). Germline V gene sequence: CDR1 SGHRS, CDR2 YFSETQ. V was shortened by 0 bases and J by 3 bases, with 12 bases between the two germline ends. This CDR3 has 15 residues. The CDR3: CASSLVASGDTEAFF. In nucleotides, the CDR3 is TGCGCCAGCAGCTTGGTTGCATCAGGGGACACTGAAGCTTTCTTT.